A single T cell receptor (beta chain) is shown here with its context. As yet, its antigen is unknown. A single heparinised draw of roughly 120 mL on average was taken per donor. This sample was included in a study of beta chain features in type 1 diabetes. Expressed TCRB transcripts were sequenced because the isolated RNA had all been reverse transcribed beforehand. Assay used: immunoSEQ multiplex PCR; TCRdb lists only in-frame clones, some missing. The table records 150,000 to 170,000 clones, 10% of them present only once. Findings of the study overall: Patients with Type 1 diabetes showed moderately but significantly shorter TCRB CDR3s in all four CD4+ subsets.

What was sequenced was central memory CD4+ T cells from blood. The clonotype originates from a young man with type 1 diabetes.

The CDR3 nucleotides are TGTGCCAGCAGCGCCGGGACTTCGCGGCCGTTCTTC. Translated: CASSAGTSRPFF. The rearrangement joins TRBV9 to TRBJ2-1, with a weak D call TRBD2 (6 bases). The CDR3 totals 12 residues. CDR1 and CDR2 (germline): SGDLS, YYNGEE. V lost 3 bases, J lost 15 bases, and 16 bases lay in between.